Listed below are T cell receptor beta chains from one sample, sequenced in a study of T cell changes during pregnancy in multiple sclerosis. Data came from immunoSEQ multiplex PCR; TCRdb stores just in-frame clones and leaves some out. The repertoire includes some 44,000 clones, 80% to 95% of them detected once, and 0.7% sits in the top ten. The sequencing here drew on CD4+ T cells from peripheral blood mononuclear cells, taken before pregnancy. These receptors all stem from a female donor with multiple sclerosis, enrolled in a pregnancy study. CDR3s include the opening cysteine and the closing phenylalanine or tryptophan. The order of the fields is CDR3 protein, clone size, V gene, J gene. Size values are once, few and many counts, or a class for expanded clones, and some rows have none.

CASSLTGYSYEQYF	.	TRBV28	TRBJ2-7
CASSLVGHLITGELFF	.	TRBV5-5	TRBJ2-2
CASSGTSGAYEQFF	.	TRBV2	TRBJ2-1
CASSVGQGTEKLFF	.	TRBV9	TRBJ1-4
CASQVRDRNTGELFF	.	TRBV19	TRBJ2-2
CASSFEGGTDTQYF	.	TRBV7-3	TRBJ2-3
CASAGTGNQPQHF	.	TRBV19	TRBJ1-5
CASLRRGSGANVLTF	.	TRBV28	TRBJ2-6
CASSLAGTNYGYTF	.	TRBV5-4	TRBJ1-2
CASSLLRRGGAAGELFF	.	TRBV5-1	TRBJ2-2
CASSSEIPRTGGYTF	.	TRBV7-3	TRBJ1-2
CASSFSDRGVGNTIYF	.	TRBV7-8	TRBJ1-3
CASSAQRAGGRAKNIQYF	.	TRBV2	TRBJ2-4
CASSPRFGQGRTDTQYF	.	TRBV7-6	TRBJ2-3
CASSIRTGGYTEAFF	.	TRBV5-1	TRBJ1-1
CASSYRPGQRNEKLFF	once	TRBV5-8	TRBJ1-4
CATSRDRGRTEAFF	.	TRBV15	TRBJ1-1
CASSWDRGRNEQYF	.	TRBV7-9	TRBJ2-7
CASSPPLAGLEEQFF	.	TRBV18	TRBJ2-1
CASSYSWQDEKLFF	.	TRBV6-5	TRBJ1-4
CASKVLAYTGELFF	.	TRBV19	TRBJ2-2
CATSRNSGLAGGEQYF	.	TRBV15	TRBJ2-7
CASSLGLSNQPQHF	once	TRBV27	TRBJ1-5
CASSFGRPQPGGRTDTQYF	.	TRBV7-9	TRBJ2-3
CATSRDRGSGANVLTF	.	TRBV15	TRBJ2-6
CASSSGTGVLSGPQHF	.	TRBV19	TRBJ1-5
CSATPGNTIYF	.	TRBV20-1	TRBJ1-3
CASSEGVGGSYNEQFF	.	TRBV2	TRBJ2-1
CASSRTSGGTGGDTQYF	.	TRBV4-1	TRBJ2-3
CASSLGALLAGGPGEQYF	.	TRBV5-6	TRBJ2-7